The clone carrying this T cell receptor (beta chain) appeared once. Its antigen is not known. The source of the sample is a study of cytotoxic CD8 clonotypes in ibrutinib-treated CLL. Repertoires were generated with immunoSEQ multiplex PCR, while TCRdb's copy carries only in-frame clones and drops some. Of about 49,000 clones in the sample, 53% were seen once. General study findings and limits: Treatment left the uncommon public clonotypes either contracted or stable in frequency. Clonality climbed at ibrutinib response, then dropped toward baseline at progression.

Looked up from germline, CDR1 is SGHNT and CDR2 is YYREEE (reference sequence). This CDR3 has 14 amino acids. V gave up 5 bases and J gave up 5 bases; unmatched junction bases: 9. TCR beta libraries used about 2.2 micrograms of genomic DNA from cryopreserved PBMCs. The chain carries TRBV5-4 and TRBJ2-7; 8 bases match TRBD2. Sequenced here: PBMCs, sampled after 12 months of ibrutinib treatment. The clonotype was recovered from a human donor with chronic lymphocytic leukemia. The CDR3 sequence is CASRKGLDLDEQYF. CDR3 nucleotide sequence: TGTGCCAGCAGAAAGGGACTAGATCTCGACGAGCAGTACTTC.